These T cell receptor beta chains were read from a single sample in a study of shared clonotypes between healthy human individuals. Repertoires were generated with immunoSEQ multiplex PCR, while TCRdb's copy carries only in-frame clones and drops some. The repertoire consists of about 2 million clones, with approximately 94% occurring once and the leading ten covering around 1.1%. The sequenced material came from naive CD8+ T cells sorted from blood. These receptors were taken from a man aged 18 to 35 in good health. The CDR3 runs from the conserved cysteine through the conserved F or W. Clone size is shown for a subset of rows, as once, few, many or a class of expanded clone.

v_call | clone_size | cdr3_aa
TRBV27 | - | CASSPGTSSDEQFF
TRBV9 | - | CASSEDGTPTNYGYTF
TRBV27 | - | CASSLSYQGTYEQYF
TRBV28 | - | CASSFFSGYSNQPQHF
TRBV30 | once | CAWNGGAAQYF
TRBV14 | - | CASSQDIGWGTSGYNEQFF
TRBV27 | - | CASSLNHYNEQFF
TRBV27 | few | CASSLWNQPQHF
TRBV7-6 | - | CASSLGEGWTEAFF
TRBV11-2 | - | CASSSTSGDRETQYF
TRBV10-1 | - | CASSGQRGGGPEQFF
TRBV4-1 | - | CASSQYPGPLGNTIYF
TRBV9 | once | CASSVRDWVYNEQFF
TRBV7-9 | - | CASSLEGIGQPQHF
TRBV2 | - | CASSEWVGNQPQHF
TRBV4-1 | - | CASSPKRGSTGELFF
TRBV11-2 | - | CASSSRTGTYEQYF
TRBV7-6 | - | CASSPGPFTDTQYF
TRBV7-2 | - | CASSLGLFTDTQYF
TRBV7-9 | - | CASSFPGQQETQYF
TRBV5-6 | - | CASSLWTAEAFF
TRBV6-5 | once | CASSYSQGPNTEAFF
TRBV7-9 | - | CASSTELPVGSYNEQFF
TRBV30 | - | CAWSRTGVGEKLFF
TRBV28 | - | CASSLSRGTGELFF
TRBV27 | - | CASSLYQGAANYGYTF
TRBV7-9 | - | CASSLQDENQPQHF
TRBV6-4 | - | CASSVQRGVEQFF
TRBV27 | - | CASSMQAYYNEQFF
TRBV10-3 | - | CAISENRMKNTGELFF
TRBV7-9 | - | CASSSMGTEAFF
TRBV6-5 | - | CASSYSSGHQPQHF
TRBV28 | - | CASSPSSGLAGTRGDTQYF
TRBV29-1 | - | CSVEVPTYGYTF
TRBV30 | once | CAWSVGGIGSNEQFF
TRBV7-7 | - | CASSLSPSIDNEQFF
TRBV6-5 | - | CASSYAGYNEQFF
TRBV7-7 | - | CASSPGGASTGELFF
TRBV28 | - | CASSLGRQGRTEAFF
TRBV6-6 | - | CASSYDVGSYEQYF
TRBV2 | - | CASSQGNQPQHF
TRBV27 | - | CASSFDGGGTHNEQFF
TRBV7-2 | - | CASSLGYSGQPQHF
TRBV21-1 | - | CASINKRGRRDTGELFF